This T cell receptor (beta chain) emerged from a study of blood T cell repertoires in COVID-19. In the study overall: Researchers got acute and convalescent COVID-19 samples from the United States, Italy and Spain. PBMCs, B-cell-depleted T cells, or T cells were the source of the cDNA or gDNA that made up the material.

CDR1 and CDR2 (germline): LNHDA, SQIVND (reference sequence). CDR3 length: 18 amino acids. The V gene end was trimmed by 4 bases and the J gene end by 4 bases; junction bases not matched to a gene: 17. In the source study's methods: Nucleated cell number was recorded as an estimate derived from reference gene primer amplification. This table comes from immunoSEQ multiplex PCR, and its TCRdb copy is limited to in-frame clones, with some not included. The V and J calls and clone size are taken from that table; D and trimming were inferred from the DNA. The table has 120,000 to 150,000 clones, around 80% seen once; the top ten hold 7.2%.

The chain combines TRBV19 with TRBJ2-7; 9 nucleotides line up with TRBD1. The origin of this receptor is a woman between 50 and 59 years old in a cohort sampled during active or convalescent COVID-19. Material for sequencing was peripheral blood. Here the CDR3 reads CASSSIAEVGTGWYEQYF. CDR3 in DNA: TGTGCCAGTAGTAGTATAGCTGAGGTGGGGACAGGGTGGTACGAGCAGTACTTC.